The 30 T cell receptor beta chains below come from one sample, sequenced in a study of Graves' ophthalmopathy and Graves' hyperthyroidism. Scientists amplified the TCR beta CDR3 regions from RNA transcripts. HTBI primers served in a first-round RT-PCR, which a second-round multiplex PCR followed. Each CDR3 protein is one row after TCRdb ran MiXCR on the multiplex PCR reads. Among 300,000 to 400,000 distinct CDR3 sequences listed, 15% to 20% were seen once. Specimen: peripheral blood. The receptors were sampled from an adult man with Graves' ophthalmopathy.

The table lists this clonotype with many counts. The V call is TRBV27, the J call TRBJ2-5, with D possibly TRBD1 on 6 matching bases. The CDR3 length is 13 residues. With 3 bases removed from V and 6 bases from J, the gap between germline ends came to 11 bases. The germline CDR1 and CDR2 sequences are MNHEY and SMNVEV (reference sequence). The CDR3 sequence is CASSFGRGKTQYF. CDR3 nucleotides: TGTGCCAGCAGTTTTGGCAGGGGAAAGACCCAGTACTTC.

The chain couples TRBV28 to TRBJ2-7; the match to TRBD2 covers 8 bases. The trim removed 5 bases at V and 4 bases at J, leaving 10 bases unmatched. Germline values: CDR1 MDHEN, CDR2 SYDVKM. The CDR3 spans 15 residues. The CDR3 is CASSPLAGGKYEQYF. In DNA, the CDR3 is TGTGCCAGCAGTCCCCTTGCGGGAGGAAAGTACGAGCAGTACTTC.

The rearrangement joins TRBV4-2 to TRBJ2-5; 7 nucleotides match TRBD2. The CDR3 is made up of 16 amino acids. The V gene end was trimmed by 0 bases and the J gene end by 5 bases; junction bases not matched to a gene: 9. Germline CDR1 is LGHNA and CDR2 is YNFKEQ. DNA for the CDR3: TGTGCCAGCAGCCAAGATCTGCTAGCGGAGGGGGAGACCCAGTACTTC. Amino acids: CASSQDLLAEGETQYF.

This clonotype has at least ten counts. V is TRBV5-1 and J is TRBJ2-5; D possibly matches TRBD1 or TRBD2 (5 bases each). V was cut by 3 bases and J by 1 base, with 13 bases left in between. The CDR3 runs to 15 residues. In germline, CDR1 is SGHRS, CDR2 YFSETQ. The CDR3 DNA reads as TGCGCCAGCAGCTCATTGGGGGTCCGCCAAGAGACCCAGTACTTC. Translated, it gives CASSSLGVRQETQYF. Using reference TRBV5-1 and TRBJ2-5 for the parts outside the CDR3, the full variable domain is KAGVTQTPRYLIKTRGQQVTLSCSPISGHRSVSWYQQTPGQGLQFLFEYFSETQRNKGNFPGRFSGRQFSNSRSEMNVSTLELGDSALYLCASSSLGVRQETQYFGPGTRLLVL.

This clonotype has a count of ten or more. CDR3 protein: CASTHPGTQIGQPQHF. The CDR3 DNA sequence: TGTGCCAGCACCCATCCCGGGACACAAATAGGGCAGCCCCAGCATTTT. The gene calls are TRBV6-2 or TRBV6-3 and TRBJ1-5; D is possibly TRBD1 (6 bases). V lost 7 bases and J lost 7, with 23 bases in between. The CDR3 extends over 16 amino acids. Germline V gene lookup returns CDR1 MNHEY and CDR2 SVGEGT.

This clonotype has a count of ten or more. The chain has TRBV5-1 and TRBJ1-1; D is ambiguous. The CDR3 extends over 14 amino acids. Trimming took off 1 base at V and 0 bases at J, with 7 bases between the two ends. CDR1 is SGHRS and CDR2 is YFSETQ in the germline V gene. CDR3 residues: CASSLSTVNTEAFF. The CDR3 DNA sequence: TGCGCCAGCAGCTTGTCGACGGTGAACACTGAAGCTTTCTTT.

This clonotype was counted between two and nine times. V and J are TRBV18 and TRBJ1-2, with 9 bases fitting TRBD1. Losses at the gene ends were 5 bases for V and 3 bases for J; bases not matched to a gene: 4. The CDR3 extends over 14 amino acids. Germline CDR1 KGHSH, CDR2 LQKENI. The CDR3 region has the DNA TGTGCCAGCTCAACACAGGGGGCGTACTATGGCTACACCTTC. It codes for CASSTQGAYYGYTF.

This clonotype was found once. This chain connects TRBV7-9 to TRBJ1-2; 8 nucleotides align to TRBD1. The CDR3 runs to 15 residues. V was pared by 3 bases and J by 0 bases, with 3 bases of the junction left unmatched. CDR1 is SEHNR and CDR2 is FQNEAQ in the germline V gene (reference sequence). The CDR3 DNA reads TGTGCCAGCAGCTTCCGGGACAGGCCTAACTATGGCTACACCTTC. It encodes CASSFRDRPNYGYTF.

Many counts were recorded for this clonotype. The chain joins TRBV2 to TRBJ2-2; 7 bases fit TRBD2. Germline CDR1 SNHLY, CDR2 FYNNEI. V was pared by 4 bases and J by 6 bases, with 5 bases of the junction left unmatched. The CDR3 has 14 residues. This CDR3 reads CASSGTRLAGELFF. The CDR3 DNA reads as TGTGCCAGCAGTGGGACTAGACTTGCCGGGGAGCTGTTTTTT.

The CDR3 bases are TGTGCCAGCAGCTTGGGAAACGGGGTCGAGTCCTACGAGCAGTACTTC. Encoded protein: CASSLGNGVESYEQYF. This rearrangement joins TRBV7-8 to TRBJ2-7, with D perhaps TRBD2 (5 bases). This CDR3 has 16 residues. V was pared by 3 bases and J by 1 base, with 16 bases between. Germline V gene lookup returns CDR1 SGHVS and CDR2 FQNEAQ.

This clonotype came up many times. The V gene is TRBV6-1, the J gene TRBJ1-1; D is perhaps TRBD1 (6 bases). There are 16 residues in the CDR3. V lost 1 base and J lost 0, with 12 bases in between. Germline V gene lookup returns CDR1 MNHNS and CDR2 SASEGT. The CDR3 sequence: CASSEGLGHLNTEAFF. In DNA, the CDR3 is TGTGCCAGCAGTGAAGGTTTGGGACATCTGAACACTGAAGCTTTCTTT.

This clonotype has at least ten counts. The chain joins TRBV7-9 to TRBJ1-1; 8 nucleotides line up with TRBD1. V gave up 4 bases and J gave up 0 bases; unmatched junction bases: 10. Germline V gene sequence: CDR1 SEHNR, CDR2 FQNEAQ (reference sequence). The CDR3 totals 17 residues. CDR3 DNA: TGTGCCAGCAGCTCTGACAGGGGTGGGGGCATGAACACTGAAGCTTTCTTT. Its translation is CASSSDRGGGMNTEAFF.

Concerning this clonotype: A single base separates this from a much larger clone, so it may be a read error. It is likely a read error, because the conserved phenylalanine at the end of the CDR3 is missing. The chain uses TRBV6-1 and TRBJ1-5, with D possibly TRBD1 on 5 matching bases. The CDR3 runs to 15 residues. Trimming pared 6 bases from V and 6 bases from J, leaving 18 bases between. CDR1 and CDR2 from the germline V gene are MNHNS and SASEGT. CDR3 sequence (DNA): TGTGCCAGCAGCCCAGAGGCCAGGGCGTTTCAGCCCCAGCATCTT. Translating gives CASSPEARAFQPQHL.

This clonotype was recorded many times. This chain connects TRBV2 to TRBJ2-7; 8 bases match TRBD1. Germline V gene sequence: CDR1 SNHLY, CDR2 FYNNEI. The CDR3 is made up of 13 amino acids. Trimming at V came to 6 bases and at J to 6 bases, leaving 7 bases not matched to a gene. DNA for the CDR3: TGTGCCAGCAGATCCCCAGGACAGGGCGAGCAGTACTTC. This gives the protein CASRSPGQGEQYF.

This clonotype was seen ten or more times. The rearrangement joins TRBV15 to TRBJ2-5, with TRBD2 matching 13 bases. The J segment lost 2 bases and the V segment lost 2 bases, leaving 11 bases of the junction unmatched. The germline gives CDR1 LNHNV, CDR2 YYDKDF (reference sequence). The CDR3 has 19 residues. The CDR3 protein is CATSRLVGTSGERQETQYF. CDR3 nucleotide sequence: TGTGCCACCAGCAGACTTGTTGGGACTAGCGGGGAAAGACAAGAGACCCAGTACTTC.

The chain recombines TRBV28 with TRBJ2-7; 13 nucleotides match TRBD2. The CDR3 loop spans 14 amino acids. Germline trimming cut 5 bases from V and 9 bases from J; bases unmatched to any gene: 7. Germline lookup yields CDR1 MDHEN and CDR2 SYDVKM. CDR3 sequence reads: CASSAGLAGHLQYF. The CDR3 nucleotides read TGTGCCAGCAGTGCGGGACTAGCGGGACATTTGCAGTACTTC. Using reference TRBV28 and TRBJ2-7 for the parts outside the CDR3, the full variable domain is DVKVTQSSRYLVKRTGEKVFLECVQDMDHENMFWYRQDPGLGLRLIYFSYDVKMKEKGDIPEGYSVSREKKERFSLILESASTNQTSMYLCASSAGLAGHLQYFGPGTRLTVT.

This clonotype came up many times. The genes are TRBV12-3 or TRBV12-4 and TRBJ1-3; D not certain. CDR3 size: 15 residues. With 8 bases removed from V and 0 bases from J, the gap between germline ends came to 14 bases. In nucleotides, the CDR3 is TGTGCCAGCCGCCTCGGTTCCTCCTCTGGAAACACCATATATTTT. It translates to CASRLGSSSGNTIYF.

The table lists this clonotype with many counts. CDR3 DNA sequence: TGTGCCAGCAGCCGGCGGGGGGTGGGGGCAGAGACCCAGTACTTC. Amino acid sequence: CASSRRGVGAETQYF. V and J are TRBV7-2 and TRBJ2-5; the match to TRBD2 covers 8 bases. CDR1 is SGHTA, CDR2 FQGNSA, per germline. CDR3 length: 15 amino acids. V gave up 5 bases and J gave up 4 bases; unmatched junction bases: 9.

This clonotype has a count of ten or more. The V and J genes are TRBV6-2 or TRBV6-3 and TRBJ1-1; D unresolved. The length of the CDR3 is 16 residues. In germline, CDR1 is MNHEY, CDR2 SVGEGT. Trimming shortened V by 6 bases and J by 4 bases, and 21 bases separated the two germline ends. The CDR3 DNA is TGTGCCAGCAGGAAACCGGGGAATACAATACCCACTGAAGCTTTCTTT. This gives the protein CASRKPGNTIPTEAFF.

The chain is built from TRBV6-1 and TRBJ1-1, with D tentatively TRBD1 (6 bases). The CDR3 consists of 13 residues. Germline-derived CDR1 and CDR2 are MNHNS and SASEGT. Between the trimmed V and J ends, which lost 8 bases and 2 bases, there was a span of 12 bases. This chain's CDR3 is CASPRTANTEAFF. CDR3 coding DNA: TGTGCCAGCCCAAGGACAGCCAACACTGAAGCTTTCTTT.

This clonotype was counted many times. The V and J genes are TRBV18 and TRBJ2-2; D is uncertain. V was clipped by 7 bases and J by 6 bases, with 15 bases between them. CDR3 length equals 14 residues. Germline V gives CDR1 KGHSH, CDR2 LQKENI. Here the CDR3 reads CASFPLVDSGELFF. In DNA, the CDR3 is TGTGCCAGCTTTCCACTTGTCGATTCCGGGGAGCTGTTTTTT.

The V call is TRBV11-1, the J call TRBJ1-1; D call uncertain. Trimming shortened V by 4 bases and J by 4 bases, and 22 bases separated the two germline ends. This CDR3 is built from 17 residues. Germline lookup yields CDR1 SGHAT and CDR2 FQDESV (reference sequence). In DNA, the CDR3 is TGTGCCAGCAGCTCGCCCCTAGTTGAGTCACGAGGCACTGAAGCTTTCTTT. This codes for CASSSPLVESRGTEAFF.

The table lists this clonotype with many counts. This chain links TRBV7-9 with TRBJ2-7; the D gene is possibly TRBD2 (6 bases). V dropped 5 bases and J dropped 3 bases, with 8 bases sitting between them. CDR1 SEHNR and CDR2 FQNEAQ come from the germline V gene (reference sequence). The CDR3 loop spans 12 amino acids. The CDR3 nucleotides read TGTGCCAGCAGCGTGGACTACTACGAGCAGTACTTC. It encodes CASSVDYYEQYF.

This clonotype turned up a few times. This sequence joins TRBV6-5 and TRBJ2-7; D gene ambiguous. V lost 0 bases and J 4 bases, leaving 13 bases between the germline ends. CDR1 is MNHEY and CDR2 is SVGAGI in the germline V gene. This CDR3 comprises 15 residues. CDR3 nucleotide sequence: TGTGCCAGCAGTTACTCGCCGGGCTTCGAGTACGAGCAGTACTTC. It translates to CASSYSPGFEYEQYF.

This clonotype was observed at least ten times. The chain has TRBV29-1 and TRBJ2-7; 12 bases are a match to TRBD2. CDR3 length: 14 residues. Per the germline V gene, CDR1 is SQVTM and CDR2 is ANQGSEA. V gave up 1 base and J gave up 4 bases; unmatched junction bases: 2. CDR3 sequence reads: CSVEGTSGTYEQYF. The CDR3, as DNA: TGCAGCGTTGAAGGGACTAGCGGGACATACGAGCAGTACTTC.

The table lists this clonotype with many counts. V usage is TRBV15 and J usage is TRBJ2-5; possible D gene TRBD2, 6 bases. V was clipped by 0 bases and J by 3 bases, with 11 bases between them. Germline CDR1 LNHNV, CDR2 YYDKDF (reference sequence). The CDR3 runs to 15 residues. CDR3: CATSREWRREETQYF. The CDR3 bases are TGTGCCACCAGCAGAGAGTGGAGGAGGGAAGAGACCCAGTACTTC. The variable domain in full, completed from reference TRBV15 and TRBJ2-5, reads DAMVIQNPRYQVTQFGKPVTLSCSQTLNHNVMYWYQQKSSQAPKLLFHYYDKDFNNEADTPDNFQSRRPNTSFCFLDIRSPGLGDTAMYLCATSREWRREETQYFGPGTRLLVL.

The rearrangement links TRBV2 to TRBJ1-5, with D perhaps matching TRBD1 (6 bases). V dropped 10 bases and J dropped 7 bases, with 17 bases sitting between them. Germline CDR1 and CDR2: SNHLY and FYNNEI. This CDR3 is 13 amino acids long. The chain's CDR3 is CATQGGGSQPQHF. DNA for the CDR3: TGTGCCACGCAGGGAGGGGGAAGCCAGCCCCAGCATTTT.

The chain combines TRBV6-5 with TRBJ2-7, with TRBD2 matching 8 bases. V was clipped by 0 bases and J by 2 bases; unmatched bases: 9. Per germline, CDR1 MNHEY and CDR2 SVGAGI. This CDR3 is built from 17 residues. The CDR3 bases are TGTGCCAGCAGTTACTCGATGGCACTAGCGGAGGCCTACGAGCAGTACTTC. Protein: CASSYSMALAEAYEQYF.

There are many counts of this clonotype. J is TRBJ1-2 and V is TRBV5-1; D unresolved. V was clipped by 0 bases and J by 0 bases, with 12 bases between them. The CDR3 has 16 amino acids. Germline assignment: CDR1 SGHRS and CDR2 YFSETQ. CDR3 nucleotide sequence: TGCGCCAGCAGCTTGGATAGAGGACTAGCTAACTATGGCTACACCTTC. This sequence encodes CASSLDRGLANYGYTF. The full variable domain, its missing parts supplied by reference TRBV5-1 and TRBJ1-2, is KAGVTQTPRYLIKTRGQQVTLSCSPISGHRSVSWYQQTPGQGLQFLFEYFSETQRNKGNFPGRFSGRQFSNSRSEMNVSTLELGDSALYLCASSLDRGLANYGYTFGSGTRLTVV.

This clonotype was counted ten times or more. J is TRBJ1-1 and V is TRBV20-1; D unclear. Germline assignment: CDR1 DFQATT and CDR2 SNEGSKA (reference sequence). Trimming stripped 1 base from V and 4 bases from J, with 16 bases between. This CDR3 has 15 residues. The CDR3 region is CSARGGLGEGTEAFF. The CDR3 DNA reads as TGCAGTGCTAGAGGAGGGCTTGGGGAGGGCACTGAAGCTTTCTTT.